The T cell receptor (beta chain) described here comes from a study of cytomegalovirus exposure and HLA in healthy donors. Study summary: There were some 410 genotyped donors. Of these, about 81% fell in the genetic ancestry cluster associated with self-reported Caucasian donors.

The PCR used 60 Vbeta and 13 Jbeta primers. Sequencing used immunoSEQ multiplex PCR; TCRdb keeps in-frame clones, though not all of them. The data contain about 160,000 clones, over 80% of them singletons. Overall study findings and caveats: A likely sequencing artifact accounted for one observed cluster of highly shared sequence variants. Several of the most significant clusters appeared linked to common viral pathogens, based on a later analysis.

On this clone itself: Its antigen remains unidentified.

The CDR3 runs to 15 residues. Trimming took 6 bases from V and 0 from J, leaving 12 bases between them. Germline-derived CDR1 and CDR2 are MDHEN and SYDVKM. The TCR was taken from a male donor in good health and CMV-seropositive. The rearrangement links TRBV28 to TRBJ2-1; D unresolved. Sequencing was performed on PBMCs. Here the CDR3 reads CASSPPRISYNEQFF. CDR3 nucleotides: TGTGCCAGCAGCCCTCCTAGGATCTCCTACAATGAGCAGTTCTTC.